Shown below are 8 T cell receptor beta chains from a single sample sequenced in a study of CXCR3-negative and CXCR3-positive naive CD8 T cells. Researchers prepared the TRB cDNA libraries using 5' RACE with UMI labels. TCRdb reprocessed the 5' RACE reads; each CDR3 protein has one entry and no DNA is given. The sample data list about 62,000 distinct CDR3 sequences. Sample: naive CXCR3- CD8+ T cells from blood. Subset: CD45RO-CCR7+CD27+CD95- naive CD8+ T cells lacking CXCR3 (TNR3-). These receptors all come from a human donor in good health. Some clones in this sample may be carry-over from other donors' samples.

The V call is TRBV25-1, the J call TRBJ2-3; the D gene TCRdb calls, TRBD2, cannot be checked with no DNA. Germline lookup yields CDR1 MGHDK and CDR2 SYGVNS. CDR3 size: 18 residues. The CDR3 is CASRAPGGLAGATDTQYF. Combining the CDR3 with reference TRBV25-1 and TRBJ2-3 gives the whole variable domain EADIYQTPRYLVIGTGKKITLECSQTMGHDKMYWYQQDPGMELHLIHYSYGVNSTEKGDLSSESTVSRIRTEHFPLTLESARPSHTSQYLCASRAPGGLAGATDTQYFGPGTRLTVL.

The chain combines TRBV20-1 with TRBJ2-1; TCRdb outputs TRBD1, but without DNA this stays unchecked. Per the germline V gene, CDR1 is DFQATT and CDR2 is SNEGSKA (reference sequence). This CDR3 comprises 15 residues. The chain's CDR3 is CSANPGDSLYNEQFF.

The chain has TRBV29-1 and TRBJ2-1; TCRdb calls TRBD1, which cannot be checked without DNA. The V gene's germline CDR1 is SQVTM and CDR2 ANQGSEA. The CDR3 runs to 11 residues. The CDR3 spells CSGGASNEQFF.

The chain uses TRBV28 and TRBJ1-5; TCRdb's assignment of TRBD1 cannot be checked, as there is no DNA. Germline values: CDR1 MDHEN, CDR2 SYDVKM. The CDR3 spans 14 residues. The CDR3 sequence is CASIWGVGNQPQHF.

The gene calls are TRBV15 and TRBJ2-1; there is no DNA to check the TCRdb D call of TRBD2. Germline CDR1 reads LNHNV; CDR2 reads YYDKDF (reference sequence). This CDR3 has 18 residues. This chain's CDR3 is CATSRENPSGGIYNEQFF.

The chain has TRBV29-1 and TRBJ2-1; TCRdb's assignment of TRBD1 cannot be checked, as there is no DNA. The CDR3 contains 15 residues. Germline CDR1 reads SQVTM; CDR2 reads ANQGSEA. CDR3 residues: CSVEQPGTPNNEQFF.

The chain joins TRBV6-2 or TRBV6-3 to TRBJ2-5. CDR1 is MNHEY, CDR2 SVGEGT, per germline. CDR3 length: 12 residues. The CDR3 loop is CASSLLFETQYF.

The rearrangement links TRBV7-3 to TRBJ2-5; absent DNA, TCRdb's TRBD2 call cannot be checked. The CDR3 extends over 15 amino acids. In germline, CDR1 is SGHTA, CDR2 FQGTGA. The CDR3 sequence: CASSFSGGKGETQYF.